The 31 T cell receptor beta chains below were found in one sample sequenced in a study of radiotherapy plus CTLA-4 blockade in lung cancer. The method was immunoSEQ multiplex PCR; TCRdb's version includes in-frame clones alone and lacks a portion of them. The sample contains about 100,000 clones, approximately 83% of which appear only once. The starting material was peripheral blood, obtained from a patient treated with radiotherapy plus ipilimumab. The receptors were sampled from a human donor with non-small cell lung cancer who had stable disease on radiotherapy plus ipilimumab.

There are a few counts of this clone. CDR3 sequence reads: CASSLSGTGAEQYF. In nucleotides, the CDR3 is TGTGCCAGCAGTTTATCCGGGACAGGGGCCGAGCAGTACTTC. The chain links TRBV28 to TRBJ2-7; 10 nucleotides line up with TRBD1. V lost 1 base and J lost 6; bases outside the gene matches: 3. CDR1 is MDHEN, CDR2 SYDVKM, per germline. CDR3 length equals 14 residues. Using reference TRBV28 and TRBJ2-7 for the parts outside the CDR3, the full variable domain is DVKVTQSSRYLVKRTGEKVFLECVQDMDHENMFWYRQDPGLGLRLIYFSYDVKMKEKGDIPEGYSVSREKKERFSLILESASTNQTSMYLCASSLSGTGAEQYFGPGTRLTVT.

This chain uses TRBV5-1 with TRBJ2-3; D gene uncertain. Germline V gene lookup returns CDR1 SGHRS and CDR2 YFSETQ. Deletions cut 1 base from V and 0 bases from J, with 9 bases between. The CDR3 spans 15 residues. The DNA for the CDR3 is TGCGCCAGCAGCTTGTTCAGCACTAGCACAGATACGCAGTATTTT. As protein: CASSLFSTSTDTQYF. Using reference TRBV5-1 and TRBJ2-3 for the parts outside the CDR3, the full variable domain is KAGVTQTPRYLIKTRGQQVTLSCSPISGHRSVSWYQQTPGQGLQFLFEYFSETQRNKGNFPGRFSGRQFSNSRSEMNVSTLELGDSALYLCASSLFSTSTDTQYFGPGTRLTVL.

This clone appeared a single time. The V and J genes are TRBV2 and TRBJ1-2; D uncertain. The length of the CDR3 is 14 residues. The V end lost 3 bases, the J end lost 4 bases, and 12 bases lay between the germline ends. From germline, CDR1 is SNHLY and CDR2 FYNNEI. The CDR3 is CASSEPGWPYGYTF. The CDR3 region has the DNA TGTGCCAGCAGTGAGCCGGGATGGCCCTATGGCTACACCTTC.

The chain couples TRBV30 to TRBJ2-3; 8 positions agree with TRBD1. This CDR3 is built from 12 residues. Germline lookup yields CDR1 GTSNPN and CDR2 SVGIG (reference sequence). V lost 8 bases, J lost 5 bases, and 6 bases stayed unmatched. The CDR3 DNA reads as TGTGCCCGGGACAGGAGGGGAGATACGCAGTATTTT. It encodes CARDRRGDTQYF.

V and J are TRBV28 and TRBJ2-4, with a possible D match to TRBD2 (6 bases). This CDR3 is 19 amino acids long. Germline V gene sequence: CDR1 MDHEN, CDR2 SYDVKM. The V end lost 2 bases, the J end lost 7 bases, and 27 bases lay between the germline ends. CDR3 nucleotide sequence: TGTGCCAGCAGTTTAGCCCGATCCCCCGGGAGCTCCAGAAACAACATTCAGTACTTC. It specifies CASSLARSPGSSRNNIQYF. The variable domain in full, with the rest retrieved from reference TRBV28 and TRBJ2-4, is DVKVTQSSRYLVKRTGEKVFLECVQDMDHENMFWYRQDPGLGLRLIYFSYDVKMKEKGDIPEGYSVSREKKERFSLILESASTNQTSMYLCASSLARSPGSSRNNIQYFGAGTRLSVL.

CDR3 amino acids: CASSRQKGQETQYF. The CDR3 nucleotides are TGTGCCAGCTCACGACAGAAGGGCCAAGAGACCCAGTACTTC. The V gene is TRBV18, the J gene TRBJ2-5; D possibly corresponds to TRBD1 (5 bases). Germline CDR1 is KGHSH and CDR2 is LQKENI. With 4 bases removed from V and 1 base from J, the gap between germline ends came to 10 bases. This CDR3 has 14 amino acids.

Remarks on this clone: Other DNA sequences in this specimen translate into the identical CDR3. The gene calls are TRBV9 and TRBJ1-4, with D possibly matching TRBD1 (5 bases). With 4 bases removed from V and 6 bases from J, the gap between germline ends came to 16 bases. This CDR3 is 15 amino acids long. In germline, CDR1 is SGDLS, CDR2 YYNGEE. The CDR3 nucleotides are TGTGCCAGCAGCCCTCAAGCAGGGCGGGATGAAAAACTGTTTTTT. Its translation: CASSPQAGRDEKLFF.

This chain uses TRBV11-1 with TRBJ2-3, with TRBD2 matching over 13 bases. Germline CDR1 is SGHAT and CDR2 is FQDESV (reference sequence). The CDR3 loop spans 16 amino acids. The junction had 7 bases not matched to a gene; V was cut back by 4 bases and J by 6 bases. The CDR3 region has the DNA TGTGCCAGCAGCTCAAGGACTAGCGGGAGTTTCGATACGCAGTATTTT. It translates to CASSSRTSGSFDTQYF. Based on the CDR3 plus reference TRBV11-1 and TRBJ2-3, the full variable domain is EAEVAQSPRYKITEKSQAVAFWCDPISGHATLYWYRQILGQGPELLVQFQDESVVDDSQLPKDRFSAERLKGVDSTLKIQPAELGDSAMYLCASSSRTSGSFDTQYFGPGTRLTVL.

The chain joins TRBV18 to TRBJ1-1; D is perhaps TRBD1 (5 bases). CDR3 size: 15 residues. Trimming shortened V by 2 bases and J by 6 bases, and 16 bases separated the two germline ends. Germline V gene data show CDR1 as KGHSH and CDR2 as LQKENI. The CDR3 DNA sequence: TGTGCCAGCTCACCAATTCCAGGGATAGGGGCTGAAGCTTTCTTT. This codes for CASSPIPGIGAEAFF. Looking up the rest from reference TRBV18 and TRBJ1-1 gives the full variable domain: NAGVMQNPRHLVRRRGQEARLRCSPMKGHSHVYWYRQLPEEGLKFMVYLQKENIIDESGMPKERFSAEFPKEGPSILRIQQVVRGDSAAYFCASSPIPGIGAEAFFGQGTRLTVV.

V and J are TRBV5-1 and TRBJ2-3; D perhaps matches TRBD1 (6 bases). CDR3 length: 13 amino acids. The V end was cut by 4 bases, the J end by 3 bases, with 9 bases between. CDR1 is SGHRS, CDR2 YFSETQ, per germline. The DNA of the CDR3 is TGCGCCAGCAGCGGAACAGGGACAGATACGCAGTATTTT. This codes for CASSGTGTDTQYF. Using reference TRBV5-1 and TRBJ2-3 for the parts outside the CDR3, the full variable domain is KAGVTQTPRYLIKTRGQQVTLSCSPISGHRSVSWYQQTPGQGLQFLFEYFSETQRNKGNFPGRFSGRQFSNSRSEMNVSTLELGDSALYLCASSGTGTDTQYFGPGTRLTVL.

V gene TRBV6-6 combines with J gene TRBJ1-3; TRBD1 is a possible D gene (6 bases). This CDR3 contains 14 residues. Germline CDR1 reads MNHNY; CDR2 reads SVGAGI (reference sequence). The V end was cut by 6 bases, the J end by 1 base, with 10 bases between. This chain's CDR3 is CASSPTGSGNTIYF. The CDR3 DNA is TGTGCCAGCAGCCCGACAGGATCTGGAAACACCATATATTTT.

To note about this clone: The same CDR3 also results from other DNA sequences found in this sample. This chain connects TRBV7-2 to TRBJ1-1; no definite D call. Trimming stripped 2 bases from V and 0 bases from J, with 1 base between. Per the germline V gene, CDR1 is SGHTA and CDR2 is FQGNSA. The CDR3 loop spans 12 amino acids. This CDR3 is CASSLMNTEAFF. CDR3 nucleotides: TGTGCCAGCAGCTTAATGAACACTGAAGCTTTCTTT.

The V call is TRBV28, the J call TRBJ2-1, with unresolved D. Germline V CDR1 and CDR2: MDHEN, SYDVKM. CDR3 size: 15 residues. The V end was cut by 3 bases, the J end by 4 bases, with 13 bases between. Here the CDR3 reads CASSFGGALYNEQFF. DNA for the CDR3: TGTGCCAGCAGTTTCGGTGGTGCCCTTTACAATGAGCAGTTCTTC.

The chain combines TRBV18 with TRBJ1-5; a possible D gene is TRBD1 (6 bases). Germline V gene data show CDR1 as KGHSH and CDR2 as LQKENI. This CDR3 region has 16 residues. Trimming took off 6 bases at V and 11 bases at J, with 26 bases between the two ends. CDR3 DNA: TGTGCCAGCTCCCATTCGGCGGGGGGCCAATTCAGGACCCAGCATTTT. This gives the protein CASSHSAGGQFRTQHF.

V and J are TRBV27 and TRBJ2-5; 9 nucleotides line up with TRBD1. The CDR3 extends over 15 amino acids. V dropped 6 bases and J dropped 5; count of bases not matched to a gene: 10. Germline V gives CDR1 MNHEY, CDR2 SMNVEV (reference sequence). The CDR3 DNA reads TGTGCCAGCAGACGACGGGACAGGGTCGATGAGACCCAGTACTTC. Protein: CASRRRDRVDETQYF.

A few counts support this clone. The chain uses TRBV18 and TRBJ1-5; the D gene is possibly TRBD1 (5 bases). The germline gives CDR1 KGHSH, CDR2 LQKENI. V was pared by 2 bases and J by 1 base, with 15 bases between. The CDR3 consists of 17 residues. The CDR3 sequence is CASSPGGSIGSNQPQHF. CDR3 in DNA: TGTGCCAGCTCACCAGGGGGGTCCATAGGCAGCAATCAGCCCCAGCATTTT.

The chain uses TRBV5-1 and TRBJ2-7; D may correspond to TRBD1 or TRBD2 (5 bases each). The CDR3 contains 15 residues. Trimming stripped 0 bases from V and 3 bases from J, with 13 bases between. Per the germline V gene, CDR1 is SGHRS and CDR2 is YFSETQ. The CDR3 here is CASSLAPGPYYEQYF. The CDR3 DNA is TGCGCCAGCAGCTTGGCCCCGGGGCCTTACTACGAGCAGTACTTC.

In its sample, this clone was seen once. This CDR3 reads CSVSRIALNTEAFF. The CDR3 DNA is TGCAGCGTCTCCAGAATCGCTCTGAACACTGAAGCTTTCTTT. The J gene is TRBJ1-1, the V gene TRBV29-1; D unclear. This CDR3 region has 14 residues. The germline CDR1 and CDR2 sequences are SQVTM and ANQGSEA. V shed 6 bases and J shed 0 bases, with 14 bases lying between them.

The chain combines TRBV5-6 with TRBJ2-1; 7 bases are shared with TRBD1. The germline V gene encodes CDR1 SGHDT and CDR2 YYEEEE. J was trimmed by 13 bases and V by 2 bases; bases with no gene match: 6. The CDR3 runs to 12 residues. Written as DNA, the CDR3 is TGTGCCAGCAGCTTTGGGACAGCCTTCCAGTTCTTC. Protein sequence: CASSFGTAFQFF. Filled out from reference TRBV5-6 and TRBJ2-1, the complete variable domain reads DAGVTQSPTHLIKTRGQQVTLRCSPKSGHDTVSWYQQALGQGPQFIFQYYEEEERQRGNFPDRFSGHQFPNYSSELNVNALLLGDSALYLCASSFGTAFQFFGPGTRLTVL.

The CDR3 DNA reads TGTGCCAGCAGCGTCCGACTAGATGAGACCCAGTACTTC. Residues: CASSVRLDETQYF. The rearrangement uses TRBV7-6 and TRBJ2-5; maybe TRBD2 (6 bases). V was shortened by 5 bases and J by 5 bases, with 12 bases between the two germline ends. Germline CDR1 reads SGHVS; CDR2 reads FNYEAQ. This CDR3 is built from 13 residues.

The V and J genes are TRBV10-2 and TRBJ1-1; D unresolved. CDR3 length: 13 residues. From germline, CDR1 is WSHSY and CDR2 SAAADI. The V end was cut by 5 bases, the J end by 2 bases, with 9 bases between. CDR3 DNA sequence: TGCGCCAGCAGTACGACGTCCAACACTGAAGCTTTCTTT. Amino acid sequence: CASSTTSNTEAFF.

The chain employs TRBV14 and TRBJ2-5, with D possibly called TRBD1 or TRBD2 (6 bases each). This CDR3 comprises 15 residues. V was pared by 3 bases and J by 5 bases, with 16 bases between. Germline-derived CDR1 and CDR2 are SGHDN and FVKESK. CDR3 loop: CASSHPEGGRETQYF. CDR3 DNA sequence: TGTGCCAGCAGCCACCCCGAAGGGGGGCGGGAGACCCAGTACTTC. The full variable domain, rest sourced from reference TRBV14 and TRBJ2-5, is EAGVTQFPSHSVIEKGQTVTLRCDPISGHDNLYWYRRVMGKEIKFLLHFVKESKQDESGMPNNRFLAERTGGTYSTLKVQPAELEDSGVYFCASSHPEGGRETQYFGPGTRLLVL.

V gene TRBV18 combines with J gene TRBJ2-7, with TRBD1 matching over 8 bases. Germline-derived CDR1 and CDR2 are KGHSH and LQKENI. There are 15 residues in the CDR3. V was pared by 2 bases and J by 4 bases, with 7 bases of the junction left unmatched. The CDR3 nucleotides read TGTGCCAGCTCACCATCCCCAGGGGGCCTTTACGAGCAGTACTTC. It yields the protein CASSPSPGGLYEQYF.

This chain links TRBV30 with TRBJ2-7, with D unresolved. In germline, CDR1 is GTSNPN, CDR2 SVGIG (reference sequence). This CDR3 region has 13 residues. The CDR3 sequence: CASTGQTSYEQYF. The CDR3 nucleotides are TGTGCGTCGACTGGGCAGACCTCCTACGAGCAGTACTTC.

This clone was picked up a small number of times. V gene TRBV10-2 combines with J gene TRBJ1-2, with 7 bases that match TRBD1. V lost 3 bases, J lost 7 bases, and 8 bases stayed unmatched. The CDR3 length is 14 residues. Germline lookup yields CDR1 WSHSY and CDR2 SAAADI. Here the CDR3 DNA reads TGCGCCAGCAGTGAAGCCACAGGGGATCGTGGCTACACCTTC. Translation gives CASSEATGDRGYTF.

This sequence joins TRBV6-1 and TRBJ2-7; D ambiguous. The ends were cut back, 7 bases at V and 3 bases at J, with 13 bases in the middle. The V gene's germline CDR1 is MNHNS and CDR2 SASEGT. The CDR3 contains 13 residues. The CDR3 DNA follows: TGTGCCAGCAACAGCGACACTCTCTACGAGCAGTACTTC. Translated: CASNSDTLYEQYF.

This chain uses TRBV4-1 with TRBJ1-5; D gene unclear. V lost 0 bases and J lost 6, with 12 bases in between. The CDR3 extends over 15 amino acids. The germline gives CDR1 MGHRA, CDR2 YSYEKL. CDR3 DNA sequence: TGCGCCAGCAGCCAAGATCTGTCTCGCAGTCAGCCCCAGCATTTT. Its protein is CASSQDLSRSQPQHF.

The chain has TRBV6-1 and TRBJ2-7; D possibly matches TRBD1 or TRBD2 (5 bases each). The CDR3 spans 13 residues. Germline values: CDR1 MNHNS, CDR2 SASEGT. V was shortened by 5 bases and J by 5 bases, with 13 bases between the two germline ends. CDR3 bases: TGTGCCAGCAGTTTGTCAGGGAGCAACGAGCAGTACTTC. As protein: CASSLSGSNEQYF.

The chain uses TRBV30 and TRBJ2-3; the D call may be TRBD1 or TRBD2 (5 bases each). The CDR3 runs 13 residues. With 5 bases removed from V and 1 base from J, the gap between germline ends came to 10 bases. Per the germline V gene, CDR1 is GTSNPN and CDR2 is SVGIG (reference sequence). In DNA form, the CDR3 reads TGTGCCTGGGAGCCGGGGCGCACAGATACGCAGTATTTT. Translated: CAWEPGRTDTQYF.

The CDR3 loop is CASSFEPNPNTIYF. CDR3 DNA sequence: TGCGCCAGCAGCTTTGAACCGAACCCGAACACCATATATTTT. J is TRBJ1-3 and V is TRBV5-1; D unresolved. This CDR3 contains 14 residues. Trimming pared 2 bases from V and 7 bases from J, leaving 13 bases between. CDR1 is SGHRS, CDR2 YFSETQ, per germline.

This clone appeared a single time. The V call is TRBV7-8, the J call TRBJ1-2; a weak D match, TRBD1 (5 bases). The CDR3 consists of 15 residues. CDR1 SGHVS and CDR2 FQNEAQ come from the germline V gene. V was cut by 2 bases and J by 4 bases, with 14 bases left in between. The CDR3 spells CASSLSGRQRYGYTF. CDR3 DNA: TGTGCCAGCAGCTTAAGTGGTCGACAGCGCTATGGCTACACCTTC.